A selection of T cell receptor beta chains follows, all from one sample in a study of human T cells and chemical hapten exposure. TCRdb itself ran the RACE reads through MiXCR, one entry per CDR3 protein. Of about 82,000 distinct CDR3 sequences listed, approximately 12% are singletons. The sample consisted of whole blood, taken in connection with sensitization to the hapten diphenylcyclopropenone (DPC). These receptors were taken from a woman between 45 and 65 years old with alopecia areata. Some clones in this sample may be carry-over from other donors' samples. Both conserved end residues are part of each CDR3. Each record gives: J gene, D gene, V gene, clone size, CDR3 protein, CDR3 DNA. A D gene is named only where the DNA matches it firmly. Expanded clones are given a class, and other clones once, few, many or no size at all.

J gene: TRBJ1-6; D gene: TRBD1; V gene: TRBV6-5; clone size: -; CDR3 protein: CASSYGTGPQKPLHF; CDR3 DNA: TGTGCCAGCAGTTACGGGACAGGCCCCCAGAAACCCCTCCACTTT
J gene: TRBJ1-5; D gene: -; V gene: TRBV19; clone size: many; CDR3 protein: CASSSQGNQPQHF; CDR3 DNA: TGTGCCAGTAGTAGCCAGGGTAATCAGCCCCAGCATTTT
J gene: TRBJ2-2; D gene: -; V gene: TRBV30; clone size: -; CDR3 protein: CAWSAQLTGELFF; CDR3 DNA: TGTGCCTGGAGTGCACAGTTGACCGGGGAGCTGTTTTTT
J gene: TRBJ2-1; D gene: -; V gene: TRBV2; clone size: few; CDR3 protein: CASSDQVSYNEQFF; CDR3 DNA: TGTGCCAGCAGCGACCAGGTTTCCTACAATGAGCAGTTCTTC
J gene: TRBJ1-5; D gene: -; V gene: TRBV27; clone size: many; CDR3 protein: CASSLQGPYQPQHF; CDR3 DNA: TGTGCCAGCAGTTTACAGGGACCGTATCAGCCCCAGCATTTT
J gene: TRBJ2-7; D gene: TRBD2; V gene: TRBV29-1; clone size: many; CDR3 protein: CSVDTSGRGYEQYF; CDR3 DNA: TGCAGCGTTGATACTAGCGGGAGAGGATACGAGCAGTACTTC
J gene: TRBJ1-4; D gene: -; V gene: TRBV28; clone size: -; CDR3 protein: CASTGTVNEKLFF; CDR3 DNA: TGTGCCAGCACAGGGACGGTCAATGAAAAACTGTTTTTT
J gene: TRBJ1-1; D gene: -; V gene: TRBV9; clone size: few; CDR3 protein: CASSVGPAGTEAFF; CDR3 DNA: TGTGCCAGCAGCGTGGGTCCGGCTGGGACTGAAGCTTTCTTT
J gene: TRBJ2-7; D gene: -; V gene: TRBV18; clone size: many; CDR3 protein: CASSPGLVDEQYF; CDR3 DNA: TGTGCCAGCTCACCAGGGTTGGTGGACGAGCAGTACTTC
J gene: TRBJ2-6; D gene: TRBD1; V gene: TRBV6-6; clone size: -; CDR3 protein: CASSHTGGSGANVLTF; CDR3 DNA: TGTGCCAGCAGTCACACAGGGGGCTCTGGGGCCAACGTCCTGACTTTC
J gene: TRBJ1-1; D gene: -; V gene: TRBV29-1; clone size: many; CDR3 protein: CSVAGTENTEAFF; CDR3 DNA: TGCAGCGTTGCAGGTACGGAGAACACTGAAGCTTTCTTT
J gene: TRBJ2-1; D gene: TRBD2; V gene: TRBV3-1; clone size: many; CDR3 protein: CASSLRRGGRHNEQFF; CDR3 DNA: TGTGCCAGCAGCCTGCGGAGGGGCGGGAGACACAATGAGCAGTTCTTC
J gene: TRBJ2-7; D gene: -; V gene: TRBV5-1; clone size: many; CDR3 protein: CASSLGGGYEQYF; CDR3 DNA: TGCGCCAGCAGCTTGGGAGGTGGCTACGAGCAGTACTTC
J gene: TRBJ2-1; D gene: TRBD1; V gene: TRBV29-1; clone size: few; CDR3 protein: CSIRSTGPKYNEQFF; CDR3 DNA: TGCAGCATCCGGTCGACAGGGCCGAAATACAATGAGCAGTTCTTC
J gene: TRBJ2-5; D gene: -; V gene: TRBV6-2/TRBV6-3; clone size: many; CDR3 protein: CASQRDNSQETQYF; CDR3 DNA: TGTGCCAGCCAACGGGACAACTCTCAAGAGACCCAGTACTTC
J gene: TRBJ2-1; D gene: -; V gene: TRBV5-6; clone size: -; CDR3 protein: CASRFYLYNEQFF; CDR3 DNA: TGTGCCAGCAGGTTTTACCTTTACAATGAGCAGTTCTTC
J gene: TRBJ2-5; D gene: TRBD2; V gene: TRBV12-3/TRBV12-4; clone size: many; CDR3 protein: CASSFRLAGIQETQYF; CDR3 DNA: TGTGCCAGCAGTTTTAGGCTAGCGGGGATCCAAGAGACCCAGTACTTC
J gene: TRBJ2-7; D gene: -; V gene: TRBV20-1; clone size: many; CDR3 protein: CSAPGGTVRSSYEQYF; CDR3 DNA: TGCAGTGCTCCAGGAGGGACAGTCCGATCGTCCTACGAGCAGTACTTC
J gene: TRBJ2-6; D gene: -; V gene: TRBV9; clone size: -; CDR3 protein: CASSVAGANVLTF; CDR3 DNA: TGTGCCAGCAGCGTCGCCGGGGCCAACGTCCTGACTTTC
J gene: TRBJ1-5; D gene: -; V gene: TRBV12-3/TRBV12-4; clone size: -; CDR3 protein: CASSFPGDQPQHF; CDR3 DNA: TGTGCCAGCAGTTTTCCCGGGGATCAGCCCCAGCATTTT
J gene: TRBJ2-6; D gene: TRBD1; V gene: TRBV19; clone size: many; CDR3 protein: CASGPGQGASGANVLTF; CDR3 DNA: TGTGCCAGTGGCCCGGGACAGGGGGCCTCTGGGGCCAACGTCCTGACTTTC
J gene: TRBJ1-5; D gene: TRBD1; V gene: TRBV2; clone size: -; CDR3 protein: CASRATGGASQPQHF; CDR3 DNA: TGTGCCAGCAGGGCCACAGGGGGCGCGAGTCAGCCCCAGCATTTT
J gene: TRBJ2-2; D gene: -; V gene: TRBV12-3/TRBV12-4; clone size: -; CDR3 protein: CASSLTGAPGELFF; CDR3 DNA: TGTGCCAGCAGTTTAACTGGGGCGCCCGGGGAGCTGTTTTTT
J gene: TRBJ2-5; D gene: TRBD2; V gene: TRBV11-2; clone size: many; CDR3 protein: CASSSPGLAKETQYF; CDR3 DNA: TGTGCCAGCAGCTCACCGGGACTAGCGAAAGAGACCCAGTACTTC
J gene: TRBJ2-3; D gene: TRBD2; V gene: TRBV6-5; clone size: few; CDR3 protein: CASSRLAGGALDTQYF; CDR3 DNA: TGTGCCAGCAGCAGACTAGCGGGGGGTGCTCTTGATACGCAGTATTTT
J gene: TRBJ1-5; D gene: TRBD1; V gene: TRBV18; clone size: -; CDR3 protein: CASSQLGQHPNQPQHF; CDR3 DNA: TGTGCCAGCTCACAGCTGGGACAGCATCCCAATCAGCCCCAGCATTTT
J gene: TRBJ2-1; D gene: TRBD2; V gene: TRBV7-9; clone size: -; CDR3 protein: CASSLAGGTYGQSSYNEQFF; CDR3 DNA: TGTGCCAGCAGCTTAGCGGGAGGGACTTACGGGCAGAGCTCCTACAATGAGCAGTTCTTC
J gene: TRBJ2-3; D gene: TRBD2; V gene: TRBV7-9; clone size: -; CDR3 protein: CASTLAGVADTQYF; CDR3 DNA: TGTGCCAGCACCCTAGCGGGAGTAGCAGATACGCAGTATTTT
J gene: TRBJ2-7; D gene: TRBD2; V gene: TRBV7-9; clone size: few; CDR3 protein: CASIKGLAGPGEQYF; CDR3 DNA: TGTGCCAGCATCAAAGGACTAGCGGGCCCCGGGGAGCAGTACTTC
J gene: TRBJ2-3; D gene: -; V gene: TRBV3-1; clone size: -; CDR3 protein: CASSQGGRGTDTQYF; CDR3 DNA: TGTGCCAGCAGCCAAGGCGGGCGGGGCACAGATACGCAGTATTTT